This T cell receptor (beta chain) was sequenced in a study of T cell repertoires in cytomegalovirus infection. The wider study: Recently identified HLA-C-restricted CMV epitopes and well-studied HLA-B-restricted CMV epitopes were used by the study. Public TCR beta signatures provided an indication of both CMV infection and a matching HLA type.

Notes on this clonotype: The antigen is not known.

Germline CDR1 KGHSH, CDR2 LQKENI. V was clipped by 4 bases and J by 2 bases, with 10 bases between them. The CDR3 is 14 residues long. Study findings and constraints: HLA-C-restricted CMV clonotypes gave the most frequent clonotype in two of eight donors. Of the TCR beta families, the public ones yielded a cumulative frequency that identified carriers of CMV plus the relevant HLA.

From the reads, TCRdb called clonotypes with MiXCR, one entry per CDR3 protein. This table holds 140,000 to 150,000 distinct CDR3 sequences, over 25% found once. The TCR was taken from a human donor in good health (CMV status not recorded). Some clones in this sample may be carry-over from other donors' samples. The chain links TRBV18 to TRBJ2-3, with TRBD2 as a possible D gene (5 bases). Sequencing used CD8+ T cells from cultured PBMCs, obtained from culture after CMV antigen stimulation. The CDR3 loop reads CASSRGLYTDTQYF. The CDR3 nucleotides read TGTGCCAGCTCACGAGGACTCTACACAGATACGCAGTATTTT.